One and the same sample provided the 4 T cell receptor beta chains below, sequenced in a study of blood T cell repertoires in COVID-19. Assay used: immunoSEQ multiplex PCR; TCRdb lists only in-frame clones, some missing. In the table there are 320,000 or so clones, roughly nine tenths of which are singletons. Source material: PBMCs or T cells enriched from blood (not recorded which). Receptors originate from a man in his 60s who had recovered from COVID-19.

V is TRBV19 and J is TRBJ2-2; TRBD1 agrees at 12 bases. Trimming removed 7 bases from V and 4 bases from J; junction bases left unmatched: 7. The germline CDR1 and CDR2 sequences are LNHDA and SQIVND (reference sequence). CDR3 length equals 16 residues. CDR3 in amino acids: CASTPRDRGRTGELFF. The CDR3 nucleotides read TGTGCCAGTACCCCCCGGGACAGGGGGCGCACCGGGGAGCTGTTTTTT.

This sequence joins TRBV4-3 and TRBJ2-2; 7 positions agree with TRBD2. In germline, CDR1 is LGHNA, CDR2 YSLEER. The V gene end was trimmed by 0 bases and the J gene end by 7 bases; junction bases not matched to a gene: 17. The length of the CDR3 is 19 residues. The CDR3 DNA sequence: TGCGCCAGCAGCCAAGATAGTGGCGGCGCTGGCGGGAGTATCGGGGAGCTGTTTTTT. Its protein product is CASSQDSGGAGGSIGELFF.

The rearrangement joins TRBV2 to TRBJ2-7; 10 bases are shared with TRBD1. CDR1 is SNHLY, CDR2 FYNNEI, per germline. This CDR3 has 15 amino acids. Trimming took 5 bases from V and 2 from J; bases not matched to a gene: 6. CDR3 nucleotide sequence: TGTGCCAGCAGTCCCCAAGGACAGGGGGCCTACGAGCAGTACTTC. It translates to CASSPQGQGAYEQYF.

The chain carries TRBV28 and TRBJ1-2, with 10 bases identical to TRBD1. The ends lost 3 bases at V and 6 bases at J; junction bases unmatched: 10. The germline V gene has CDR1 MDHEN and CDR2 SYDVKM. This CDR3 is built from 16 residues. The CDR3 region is CASSFADRGPSHGYTF. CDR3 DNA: TGTGCCAGCAGTTTTGCCGACAGGGGGCCTTCTCATGGCTACACCTTC.